The present T cell receptor beta chain was sequenced within a study of technical replicates of blood from a few donors. TCRdb's copy holds only in-frame clones and misses some; the assay was immunoSEQ multiplex PCR. The repertoire holds about 81,000 clones, with under 95% as singletons. CDR1 is MNHEY and CDR2 is SVGAGI in the germline V gene. This CDR3 is 13 amino acids long. V was shortened by 8 bases and J by 7 bases, with 18 bases between the two germline ends. This chain uses TRBV6-5 with TRBJ2-7, with a tentative D call TRBD2 (6 bases). What was sequenced was T cells isolated from PBMCs. The receptor comes from a human donor in good health. CDR3 region: CASRRVGEDEQYF. The CDR3 DNA sequence: TGTGCCAGCCGACGGGTAGGGGAGGATGAGCAGTACTTC.